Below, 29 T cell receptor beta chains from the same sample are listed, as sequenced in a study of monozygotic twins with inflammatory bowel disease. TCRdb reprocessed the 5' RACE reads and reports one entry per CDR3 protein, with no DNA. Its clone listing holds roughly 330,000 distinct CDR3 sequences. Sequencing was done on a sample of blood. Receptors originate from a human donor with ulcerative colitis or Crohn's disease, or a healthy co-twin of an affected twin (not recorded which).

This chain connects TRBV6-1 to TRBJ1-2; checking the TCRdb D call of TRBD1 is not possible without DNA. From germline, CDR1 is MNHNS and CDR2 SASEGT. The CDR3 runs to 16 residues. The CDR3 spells CASSEEPGEIGYGYTF.

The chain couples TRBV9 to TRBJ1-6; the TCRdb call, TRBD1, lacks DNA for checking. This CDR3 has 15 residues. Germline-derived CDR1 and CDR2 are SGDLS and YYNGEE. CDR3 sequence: CASSLDSMYNSPLHF.

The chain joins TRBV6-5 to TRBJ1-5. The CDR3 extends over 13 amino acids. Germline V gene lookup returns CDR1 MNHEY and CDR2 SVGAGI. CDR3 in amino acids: CASRESRNQPQHF.

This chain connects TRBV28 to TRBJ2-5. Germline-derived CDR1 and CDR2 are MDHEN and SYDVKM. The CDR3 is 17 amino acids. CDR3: CASSLALPSSKGETQYF.

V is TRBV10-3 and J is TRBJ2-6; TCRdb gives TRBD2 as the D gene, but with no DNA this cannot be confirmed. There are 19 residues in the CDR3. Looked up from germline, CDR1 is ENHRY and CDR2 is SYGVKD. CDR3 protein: CAISESPLAGTSGANVLTF.

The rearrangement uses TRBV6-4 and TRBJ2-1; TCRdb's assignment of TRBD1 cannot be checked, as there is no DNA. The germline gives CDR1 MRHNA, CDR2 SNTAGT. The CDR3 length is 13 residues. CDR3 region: CASSDAGGYEQFF.

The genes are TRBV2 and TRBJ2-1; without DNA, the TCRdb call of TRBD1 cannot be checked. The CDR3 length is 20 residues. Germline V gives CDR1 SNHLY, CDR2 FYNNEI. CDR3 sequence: CASSEKDRGLVWAGANEQFF.

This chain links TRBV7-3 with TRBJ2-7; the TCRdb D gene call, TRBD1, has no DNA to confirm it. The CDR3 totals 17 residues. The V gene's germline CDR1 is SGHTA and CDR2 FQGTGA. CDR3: CASSLTAPRTGGYEQYF.

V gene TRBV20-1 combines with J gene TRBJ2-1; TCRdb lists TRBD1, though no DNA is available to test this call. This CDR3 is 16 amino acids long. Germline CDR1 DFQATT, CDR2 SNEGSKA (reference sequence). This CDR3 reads CSARDPSGGRYNEQFF.

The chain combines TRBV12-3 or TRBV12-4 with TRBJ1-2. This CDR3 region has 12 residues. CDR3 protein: CASSSALRGYTF.

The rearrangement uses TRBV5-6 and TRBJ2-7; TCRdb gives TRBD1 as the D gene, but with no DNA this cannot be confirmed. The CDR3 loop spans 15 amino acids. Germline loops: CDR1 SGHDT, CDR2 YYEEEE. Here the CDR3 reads CASSVRDRGPYEQYF.

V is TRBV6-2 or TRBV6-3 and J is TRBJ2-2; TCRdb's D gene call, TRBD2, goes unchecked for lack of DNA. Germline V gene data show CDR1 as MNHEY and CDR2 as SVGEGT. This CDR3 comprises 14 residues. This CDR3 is CAIHASGDTGELFF.

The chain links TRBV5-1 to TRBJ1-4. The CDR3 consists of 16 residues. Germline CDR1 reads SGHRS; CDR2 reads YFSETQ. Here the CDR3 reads CASSLSESRSNEKLFF.

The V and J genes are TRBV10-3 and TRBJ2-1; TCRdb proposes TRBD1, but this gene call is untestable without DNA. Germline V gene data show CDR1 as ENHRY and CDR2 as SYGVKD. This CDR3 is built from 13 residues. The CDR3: CAISRTGYDEQFF.

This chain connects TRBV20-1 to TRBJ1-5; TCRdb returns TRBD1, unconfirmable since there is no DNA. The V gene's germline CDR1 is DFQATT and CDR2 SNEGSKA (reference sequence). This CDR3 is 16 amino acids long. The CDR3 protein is CSARESKGQGNQPQHF.

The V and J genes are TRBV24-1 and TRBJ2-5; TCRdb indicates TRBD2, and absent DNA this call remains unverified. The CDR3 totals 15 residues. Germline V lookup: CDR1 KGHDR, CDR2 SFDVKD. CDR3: CATGGTSGLQETQYF.

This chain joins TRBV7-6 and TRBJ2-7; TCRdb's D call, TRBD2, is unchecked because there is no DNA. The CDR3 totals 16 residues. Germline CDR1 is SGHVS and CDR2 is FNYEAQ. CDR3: CASSLDPLEGTYEQYF.

This CDR3 reads CASSQRTTGSTDTQYF. V gene TRBV5-6 combines with J gene TRBJ2-3; TCRdb returns TRBD2, unconfirmable since there is no DNA. The germline V gene has CDR1 SGHDT and CDR2 YYEEEE. The CDR3 length is 16 residues.

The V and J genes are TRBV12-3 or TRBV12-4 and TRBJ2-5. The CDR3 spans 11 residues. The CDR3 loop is CASSSSETQYF.

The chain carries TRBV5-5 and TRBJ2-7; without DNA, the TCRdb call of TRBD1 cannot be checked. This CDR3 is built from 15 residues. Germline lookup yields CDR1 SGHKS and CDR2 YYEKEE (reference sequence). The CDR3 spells CASSFLGQGYYEQYF.

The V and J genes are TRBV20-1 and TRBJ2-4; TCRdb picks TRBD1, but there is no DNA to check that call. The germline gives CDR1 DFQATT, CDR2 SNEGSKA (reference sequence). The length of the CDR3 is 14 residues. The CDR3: CSAFGQGASNIQYF.

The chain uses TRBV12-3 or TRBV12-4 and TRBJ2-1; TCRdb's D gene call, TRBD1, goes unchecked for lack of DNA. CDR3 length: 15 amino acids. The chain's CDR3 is CASSRPGGGDNEQFF.

CDR3 sequence reads: CATHRDGNTGVLFF. The chain joins TRBV12-3 or TRBV12-4 to TRBJ2-2; the TCRdb D gene call, TRBD1, has no DNA to confirm it. The CDR3 is made up of 14 amino acids.

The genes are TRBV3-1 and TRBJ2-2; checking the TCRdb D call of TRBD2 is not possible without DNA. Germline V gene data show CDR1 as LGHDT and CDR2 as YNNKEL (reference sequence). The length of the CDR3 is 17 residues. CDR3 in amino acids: CASSPGLAVLPTGELFF.

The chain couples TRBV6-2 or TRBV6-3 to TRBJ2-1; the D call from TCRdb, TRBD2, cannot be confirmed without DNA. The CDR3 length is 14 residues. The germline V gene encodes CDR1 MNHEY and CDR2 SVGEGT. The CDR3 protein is CASSYRGGYNEQFF.

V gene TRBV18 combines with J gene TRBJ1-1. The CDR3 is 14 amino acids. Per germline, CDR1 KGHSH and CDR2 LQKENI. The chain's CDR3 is CASSLTHGDTEAFF.

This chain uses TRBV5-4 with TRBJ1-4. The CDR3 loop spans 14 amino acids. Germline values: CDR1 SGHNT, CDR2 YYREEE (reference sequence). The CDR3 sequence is CASSNGPINEKLFF.

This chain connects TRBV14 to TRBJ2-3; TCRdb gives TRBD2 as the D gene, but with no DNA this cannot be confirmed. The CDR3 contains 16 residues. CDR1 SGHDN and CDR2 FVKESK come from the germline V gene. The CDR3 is CASSQEAGGNPDTQYF.

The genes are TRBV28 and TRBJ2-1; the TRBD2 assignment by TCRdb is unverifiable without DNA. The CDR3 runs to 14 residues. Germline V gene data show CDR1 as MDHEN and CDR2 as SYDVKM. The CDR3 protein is CASSLTGLAGRGFF.